The 26 T cell receptor beta chains in this list originate from one sample, sequenced in a study of Graves' ophthalmopathy and Graves' hyperthyroidism. For repertoire sequencing, the TCR beta CDR3 regions were amplified from RNA transcripts. RT-PCR with HTBI primers came first, then second-round multiplex PCR. TCRdb called the multiplex PCR reads again in MiXCR, with one record for every CDR3 protein. Among a few hundred thousand distinct CDR3 sequences listed, less than 45% were seen once. The sequenced material came from peripheral blood or thyroid tissue (not recorded which). The receptor set was obtained from an adult man with Graves' hyperthyroidism.

As to this clonotype: It is unclear where the CDR3 begins or ends on the DNA, so no DNA is shown, and the CDR3 is as TCRdb lists it. The V call is TRBV6-1, the J call TRBJ1-1; the table calls TRBD1, which could not be checked here. A total of 24 residues make up the CDR3, ends included. The V gene's germline CDR1 is MNHNS and CDR2 SASEGT. CDR3 in amino acids: CASSIYLCSVDGLGQGGLNTEAFF.

This clonotype was seen a few times. The gene calls are TRBV12-3 or TRBV12-4 and TRBJ1-1, with 7 bases that match TRBD1. The trim removed 4 bases at V and 3 bases at J, leaving 2 bases unmatched. The CDR3 contains 13 residues. CDR3 loop: CASSYQGDTEAFF. In DNA form, the CDR3 reads TGTGCCAGCAGTTATCAGGGGGACACTGAAGCTTTCTTT.

This chain uses TRBV20-1 with TRBJ1-2; tentatively, D is TRBD1 (6 bases). This CDR3 comprises 13 residues. Trimming removed 6 bases from V and 4 bases from J, with 15 bases in between. Germline V gene data show CDR1 as DFQATT and CDR2 as SNEGSKA (reference sequence). For the CDR3, the DNA is TGCAGTGCCCCGAGACCGGACAGCTATGGCTACACCTTC. Protein product: CSAPRPDSYGYTF.

In the case of this clonotype: An end of the junction differs from the germline gene, which may be a read error. The chain links TRBV4-1 to TRBJ1-2; 9 bases are a match to TRBD1. Germline CDR1 reads MGHRA; CDR2 reads YSYEKL. The CDR3 has 15 residues. CDR3 nucleotide sequence: TGCGCCAGCAGCCAACCCACAGGGGGCGCGGGTGGCCACACCTTC. As protein: CASSQPTGGAGGHTF.

There are many counts of this clonotype. CDR3 sequence reads: CASSHGSGGTYEQYF. CDR3 nucleotides: TGTGCCAGCAGCCACGGTTCGGGAGGAACCTACGAGCAGTACTTC. The chain recombines TRBV7-9 with TRBJ2-7; 7 positions agree with TRBD2. Trimming at V came to 5 bases and at J to 2 bases, leaving 9 bases not matched to a gene. The CDR3 runs 15 residues. Germline CDR1 reads SEHNR; CDR2 reads FQNEAQ (reference sequence).

There are a few counts of this clonotype. J is TRBJ2-1 and V is TRBV29-1, with TRBD2 as a possible D gene (5 bases). Trimming took off 3 bases at V and 4 bases at J, with 16 bases between the two ends. Germline CDR1 is SQVTM and CDR2 is ANQGSEA. The CDR3 is 15 amino acids. CDR3 nucleotide sequence: TGCAGCGTTGAGGGGAGTGGGGAAAGGTACAATGAGCAGTTCTTC. This sequence encodes CSVEGSGERYNEQFF.

V and J are TRBV3-1 and TRBJ2-5; D uncertain. Germline V CDR1 and CDR2: LGHDT, YNNKEL (reference sequence). The CDR3 spans 14 residues. Trimming shortened V by 2 bases and J by 1 base, and 8 bases separated the two germline ends. Written as DNA, the CDR3 is TGTGCCAGCAGCCAAAGCAACAGCCAAGAGACCCAGTACTTC. Its translation is CASSQSNSQETQYF.

The CDR3 reads CASSLALGSPTEAFF. The CDR3 DNA reads TGTGCCAGCAGCTTGGCCCTAGGGTCCCCCACTGAAGCTTTCTTT. This rearrangement joins TRBV5-6 to TRBJ1-1; D not certain. The CDR3 contains 15 residues. The germline CDR1 and CDR2 sequences are SGHDT and YYEEEE. V lost 0 bases and J lost 4, with 13 bases in between.

This clonotype has only one observation. With a much larger clone just one base away, this may be a read error. The chain has TRBV6-5 and TRBJ1-1; TRBD1 might be the D (5 bases). Trimming shortened V by 2 bases and J by 4 bases, and 11 bases separated the two germline ends. The germline gives CDR1 MNHEY, CDR2 SVGAGI. The CDR3 has 14 amino acids. DNA for the CDR3: TGTGCCAGCAGTTACGGGGGTATCAGCACTGAAGCTTTCTTT. Protein: CASSYGGISTEAFF.

V usage is TRBV5-4 and J usage is TRBJ2-7; the match to TRBD2 covers 10 bases. Germline V gene data show CDR1 as SGHNT and CDR2 as YYREEE (reference sequence). This CDR3 has 15 residues. The J segment lost 7 bases and the V segment lost 0 bases, leaving 7 bases of the junction unmatched. The CDR3 loop reads CASSLGVAGGGEQYF. The CDR3 coding sequence is TGTGCCAGCAGCTTGGGGGTAGCGGGAGGTGGAGAGCAGTACTTC.

This clonotype was seen many times. The V call is TRBV7-2, the J call TRBJ2-5; D gene uncertain. V was clipped by 5 bases and J by 4 bases, with 11 bases between them. Germline V gives CDR1 SGHTA, CDR2 FQGNSA. The CDR3 loop spans 13 amino acids. CDR3 DNA: TGTGCCAGCAGCCCCGAGACTGGAGAGACCCAGTACTTC. Protein sequence: CASSPETGETQYF.

This clonotype was detected only once. The chain uses TRBV25-1 and TRBJ1-1, with 7 bases fitting TRBD1. The V and J ends lost 8 bases and 3 bases, in that order; junction bases with no gene match: 9. The CDR3 extends over 14 amino acids. Germline CDR1 and CDR2: MGHDK and SYGVNS. Here the CDR3 reads CASGRQGRDTEAFF. The CDR3 DNA reads as TGTGCCAGCGGTCGACAGGGCCGAGACACTGAAGCTTTCTTT.

This clonotype was detected ten times or more. CDR3: CSASTGTGVETQYF. The CDR3, as DNA: TGCAGTGCTAGCACCGGGACCGGCGTGGAGACCCAGTACTTC. J is TRBJ2-5 and V is TRBV20-1; the D gene could be TRBD1 or TRBD2 (5 bases each). The CDR3 covers 14 residues. Germline V gives CDR1 DFQATT, CDR2 SNEGSKA (reference sequence). Trimming pared 3 bases from V and 5 bases from J, leaving 16 bases between.

This clonotype was detected ten times or more. The chain carries TRBV6-5 and TRBJ1-2; 7 positions agree with TRBD1. The CDR3 runs to 15 residues. CDR1 is MNHEY, CDR2 SVGAGI, per germline. After removal of 5 bases from V and 8 bases from J, the junction contained 14 bases not matched to a gene. The CDR3 DNA reads as TGTGCCAGCAGTCCGATGACAGGGACCCATTTGGGCTACACCTTC. Amino acids: CASSPMTGTHLGYTF.

This clonotype was detected ten times or more. The chain uses TRBV7-9 and TRBJ2-5; the D is unclear. V dropped 5 bases and J dropped 2 bases, with 15 bases sitting between them. The CDR3 is 15 residues long. CDR1 is SEHNR, CDR2 FQNEAQ, per germline (reference sequence). The DNA for the CDR3 is TGTGCCAGCAGCCTGTCTGGGGAAAAGCAAGAGACCCAGTACTTC. It is translated as CASSLSGEKQETQYF.

The table lists this clonotype with a few counts. This chain uses TRBV7-2 with TRBJ2-1; possible D gene TRBD1, 5 bases. The CDR3 contains 15 residues. Germline CDR1 and CDR2: SGHTA and FQGNSA. The ends were cut back, 2 bases at V and 7 bases at J, with 15 bases in the middle. The DNA for the CDR3 is TGTGCCAGCAGCTTAAGGGCGGCAGACAGTAATGAGCAGTTCTTC. Its translation: CASSLRAADSNEQFF.

This clonotype showed up many times. J is TRBJ1-4 and V is TRBV5-8; unclear D gene. V lost 4 bases and J 4 bases, leaving 17 bases between the germline ends. Germline V gene lookup returns CDR1 SGHTS and CDR2 YDEGEE. CDR3 size: 16 residues. The CDR3 is CASSAGVPWGNEKLFF. The CDR3 DNA follows: TGTGCCAGCAGCGCGGGAGTCCCATGGGGTAATGAAAAACTGTTTTTT.

This clonotype was recorded many times. The gene calls are TRBV20-1 and TRBJ2-7; 13 nucleotides agree with TRBD2. CDR3 length: 15 residues. The ends lost 6 bases at V and 2 bases at J; junction bases unmatched: 7. Germline assignment: CDR1 DFQATT and CDR2 SNEGSKA (reference sequence). The CDR3 protein is CSATGLAGVAYEQYF. The CDR3 DNA follows: TGCAGTGCCACAGGACTAGCGGGAGTAGCCTACGAGCAGTACTTC.

The rearrangement links TRBV28 to TRBJ2-7; D uncertain. This CDR3 has 18 residues. Germline V gives CDR1 MDHEN, CDR2 SYDVKM. Trimming stripped 2 bases from V and 5 bases from J, with 25 bases between. The DNA for the CDR3 is TGTGCCAGCAGTTTAGGCCTAGGGCGTAAGTCTCTTTTGGACGAGCAGTACTTC. It yields the protein CASSLGLGRKSLLDEQYF. Based on the CDR3 plus reference TRBV28 and TRBJ2-7, the full variable domain is DVKVTQSSRYLVKRTGEKVFLECVQDMDHENMFWYRQDPGLGLRLIYFSYDVKMKEKGDIPEGYSVSREKKERFSLILESASTNQTSMYLCASSLGLGRKSLLDEQYFGPGTRLTVT.

The V and J genes are TRBV3-1 and TRBJ2-5; tentatively, D is TRBD1 or TRBD2 (5 bases each). Germline CDR1 reads LGHDT; CDR2 reads YNNKEL (reference sequence). Trimming removed 0 bases from V and 5 bases from J, with 16 bases in between. CDR3 size: 16 residues. Here the CDR3 reads CASSQDLNRGLETQYF. The CDR3 nucleotides read TGTGCCAGCAGCCAAGATCTTAACCGGGGCTTGGAGACCCAGTACTTC.

A word on this clonotype: A much larger clone sits a single nucleotide away, making a read error possible. As the CDR3 is not closed by the conserved phenylalanine or tryptophan, this likely results from a read error. This sequence joins TRBV2 and TRBJ2-5, with 12 nucleotides matching TRBD1. V lost 6 bases to trimming and J lost 5 bases; unmatched junction nucleotides: 7. The CDR3 is made up of 15 amino acids. Germline V gene lookup returns CDR1 SNHLY and CDR2 FYNNEI. CDR3 in DNA: TGTGCCAGCAGCTGGGGGGACAGGGGGCGGGAGACCCAGTACTCC. Protein sequence: CASSWGDRGRETQYS.

The chain has TRBV7-8 and TRBJ1-1, with D uncertain. Trimming removed 0 bases from V and 6 bases from J, with 14 bases in between. The CDR3 runs to 15 residues. Germline CDR1 SGHVS, CDR2 FQNEAQ. The CDR3 coding sequence is TGTGCCAGCAGCTTAGCCGGGGTTGGCCAGTCTGAAGCTTTCTTT. Protein sequence: CASSLAGVGQSEAFF.

This clonotype was seen repeatedly, ten times or more. V is TRBV6-1 and J is TRBJ1-5, with TRBD1 identical over 7 bases. V lost 5 bases to trimming and J lost 2 bases; unmatched junction nucleotides: 6. From germline, CDR1 is MNHNS and CDR2 SASEGT. The CDR3 sequence is 15 residues long. In DNA form, the CDR3 reads TGTGCCAGCAGTTGGAACAGGGGAGGCAATCAGCCCCAGCATTTT. As protein: CASSWNRGGNQPQHF.

The chain recombines TRBV7-9 with TRBJ1-1, with 7 bases aligning to TRBD1. The CDR3 consists of 14 residues. The ends lost 11 bases at V and 1 base at J; junction bases unmatched: 10. CDR1 and CDR2 (germline): SEHNR, FQNEAQ (reference sequence). The CDR3 spells CAWSVDRENTEAFF. The CDR3, as DNA: TGTGCCTGGAGTGTAGACAGGGAGAACACTGAAGCTTTCTTT.

At least ten counts were recorded for this clonotype. The chain employs TRBV6-1 and TRBJ1-3, with D unresolved. Between the trimmed V and J ends, which lost 1 base and 4 bases, there was a span of 8 bases. This CDR3 is built from 14 residues. Germline V gene data show CDR1 as MNHNS and CDR2 as SASEGT. CDR3 loop: CASSEGLWGNTIYF. CDR3 sequence (DNA): TGTGCCAGCAGTGAAGGGTTATGGGGAAACACCATATATTTT.

V and J are TRBV20-1 and TRBJ1-5; 7 bases fit TRBD1. Trimming cost V 5 bases and J 7 bases; bases outside gene matches: 5. This CDR3 has 12 amino acids. The germline gives CDR1 DFQATT, CDR2 SNEGSKA (reference sequence). CDR3 amino acids: CSAAQGEQPQHF. DNA for the CDR3: TGCAGTGCTGCCCAGGGGGAACAGCCCCAGCATTTT.